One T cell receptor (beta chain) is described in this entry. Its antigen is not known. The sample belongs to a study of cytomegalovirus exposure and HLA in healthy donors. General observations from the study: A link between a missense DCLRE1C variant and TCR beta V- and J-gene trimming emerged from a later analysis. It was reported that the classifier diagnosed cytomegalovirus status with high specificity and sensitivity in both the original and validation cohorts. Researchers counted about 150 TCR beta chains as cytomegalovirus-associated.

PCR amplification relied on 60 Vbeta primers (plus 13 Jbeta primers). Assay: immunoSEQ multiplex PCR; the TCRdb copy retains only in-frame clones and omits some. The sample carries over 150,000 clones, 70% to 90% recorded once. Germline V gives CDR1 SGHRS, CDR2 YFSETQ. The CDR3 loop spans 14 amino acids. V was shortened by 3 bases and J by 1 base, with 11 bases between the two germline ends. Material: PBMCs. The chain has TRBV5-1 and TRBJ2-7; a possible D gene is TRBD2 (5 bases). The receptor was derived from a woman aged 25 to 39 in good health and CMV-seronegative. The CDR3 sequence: CASSWGALSYEQYF. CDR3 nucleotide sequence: TGCGCCAGCAGCTGGGGAGCCTTATCCTACGAGCAGTACTTC.